The 20 T cell receptor beta chains presented below share a single source sample, sequenced in a study of cytomegalovirus exposure and HLA in healthy donors (dated by TCRdb to 2016 to 2017). The method was the immunoSEQ multiplex PCR assay. The multiplex PCR relied on a mix of 60 forward primers for TCR Vbeta segments and 13 reverse primers for TCR Jbeta segments. The source is immuneACCESS, and TCRdb retained only in-frame sequences with V and J called. Part of the clones is not carried over; for the studies checked, unresolved V genes explain less than half of this, and the remainder is unexplained. The sample data list approximately 110,000 clones, and over 70% of these were observed just once. The biggest ten clones account for 7.5% to 10% of the sample. Sequenced material: PBMCs. The origin of the receptors is a middle-aged woman in good health and CMV-seropositive.

This chain links TRBV11-2 with TRBJ2-5; 8 nucleotides align to TRBD2. V lost 5 bases and J lost 7; bases outside the gene matches: 15. The CDR3 is made up of 16 amino acids. Per the germline V gene, CDR1 is SGHAT and CDR2 is FQNNGV. The DNA of the CDR3 is TGTGCCAGCAGCCGGACTAGCAGGAGGGCGGCGGGGACCCAGTACTTC. The encoded protein is CASSRTSRRAAGTQYF.

The CDR3 region has the DNA TGTGCCAGCAGCGCCCCGGTGGGGGGCGGGGGAGACGAGCAGTACTTC. Its protein product is CASSAPVGGGGDEQYF. V and J are TRBV9 and TRBJ2-7, with D possibly being TRBD2 (7 bases). CDR1 SGDLS and CDR2 YYNGEE come from the germline V gene. Trimming removed 3 bases at V and 5 bases at J, with 21 bases between. The CDR3 length is 16 residues. The complete variable domain, with remaining parts taken from reference TRBV9 and TRBJ2-7, reads DSGVTQTPKHLITATGQRVTLRCSPRSGDLSVYWYQQSLDQGLQFLIQYYNGEERAKGNILERFSAQQFPDLHSELNLSSLELGDSALYFCASSAPVGGGGDEQYFGPGTRLTVT.

The J gene is TRBJ2-7, the V gene TRBV27; D may be TRBD2 (6 bases). This CDR3 region has 14 residues. The germline V gene encodes CDR1 MNHEY and CDR2 SMNVEV (reference sequence). V was trimmed by 2 bases and J by 2 bases, leaving 10 bases between them. CDR3 in amino acids: CASSLMGGTYEQYF. Written as DNA, the CDR3 is TGTGCCAGCAGTTTAATGGGGGGAACCTACGAGCAGTACTTC.

The chain combines TRBV7-6 with TRBJ1-4; 8 nucleotides match TRBD1. CDR3 length equals 17 residues. V shed 2 bases and J 7 bases; nucleotides not matched to a gene: 12. Germline values: CDR1 SGHVS, CDR2 FNYEAQ. CDR3 region: CASSLHPSGTGVEKLFF. Here the CDR3 DNA reads TGTGCCAGCAGCTTACACCCGAGCGGGACAGGAGTTGAAAAACTGTTTTTT.

The V call is TRBV18, the J call TRBJ1-5; D unclear. The V gene's germline CDR1 is KGHSH and CDR2 LQKENI. CDR3 length equals 14 residues. Trimming removed 2 bases from V and 3 bases from J, with 8 bases in between. CDR3 loop: CASSPTRVNQPQHF. The DNA for the CDR3 is TGTGCCAGCTCACCAACGAGGGTCAATCAGCCCCAGCATTTT.

The chain uses TRBV2 and TRBJ2-1; 11 nucleotides agree with TRBD2. The CDR3 length is 16 residues. Germline CDR1 is SNHLY and CDR2 is FYNNEI. V shed 1 base, J shed 8 bases, and the junction held 7 bases outside the gene matches. The CDR3 protein is CASSEELAGASDEQFF. Here the CDR3 DNA reads TGTGCCAGCAGTGAAGAACTAGCGGGAGCTTCCGATGAGCAGTTCTTC.

This clone was seen more than once but under ten times. CDR3 loop: CASWGRVGTPLHF. As DNA, the CDR3 is TGTGCCAGCTGGGGGAGGGTAGGGACACCCCTCCACTTT. V gene TRBV28 combines with J gene TRBJ1-6; TRBD1 might be the D (5 bases). Germline assignment: CDR1 MDHEN and CDR2 SYDVKM. The V gene lost 8 bases and the J gene lost 11 bases, with 16 bases spanning the gap. This CDR3 is built from 13 residues.

This clone turned up a few times. The V and J genes are TRBV28 and TRBJ1-2, with D perhaps matching TRBD1 (5 bases). Trimming pared 7 bases from V and 8 bases from J, leaving 23 bases between. The CDR3 contains 15 residues. The germline V gene encodes CDR1 MDHEN and CDR2 SYDVKM. The CDR3 bases are TGTGCCAGCAATCCACCGCTCCAGGGTGTTTACGGCTACACCTTC. Amino acid sequence: CASNPPLQGVYGYTF.

The rearrangement joins TRBV4-3 to TRBJ2-5; a weak D match, TRBD1 (5 bases). Germline V gives CDR1 LGHNA, CDR2 YSLEER. The CDR3 runs to 14 residues. The V gene lost 3 bases and the J gene lost 2 bases, with 10 bases spanning the gap. The CDR3 nucleotides read TGCGCCAGCAGCCAGGGGCCAGAACAAGAGACCCAGTACTTC. It codes for CASSQGPEQETQYF.

The chain uses TRBV7-3 and TRBJ2-5; 7 bases are shared with TRBD1. From germline, CDR1 is SGHTA and CDR2 FQGTGA. This CDR3 spans 14 amino acids. Unmatched junction bases numbered 7, after V lost 4 bases and J lost 5 bases. The CDR3 reads CASSYPTGEETQYF. CDR3 sequence (DNA): TGTGCCAGCAGCTATCCAACAGGGGAGGAGACCCAGTACTTC.

In the case of this clone: One junction end disagrees with the germline gene, perhaps due to a read error. The chain couples TRBV7-9 to TRBJ1-1; TRBD1 aligns across 8 bases. The V gene's germline CDR1 is SEHNR and CDR2 FQNEAQ (reference sequence). This CDR3 comprises 11 residues. The chain's CDR3 is CASSYGGQGGF. CDR3 in DNA: TGTGCCAGCAGCTACGGAGGACAGGGAGGCTTT.

The V gene is TRBV29-1, the J gene TRBJ1-2; D gene unclear. Germline loops: CDR1 SQVTM, CDR2 ANQGSEA. Trimming took off 7 bases at V and 7 bases at J, with 13 bases between the two ends. The length of the CDR3 is 11 residues. CDR3 sequence: CSAQTGVGYTF. CDR3 DNA sequence: TGCAGCGCTCAAACCGGGGTTGGCTACACCTTC.

The rearrangement joins TRBV10-3 to TRBJ1-5; no clear D gene. The CDR3 consists of 12 residues. Germline-derived CDR1 and CDR2 are ENHRY and SYGVKD. V dropped 3 bases and J dropped 5 bases, with 5 bases sitting between them. The CDR3 coding sequence is TGTGCCATCAGTGATAGTGATCAGCCCCAGCATTTT. Protein sequence: CAISDSDQPQHF.

The chain recombines TRBV13 with TRBJ2-3; D is uncertain. Trimming took off 0 bases at V and 0 bases at J, with 13 bases between the two ends. From germline, CDR1 is PRHDT and CDR2 FYEKMQ (reference sequence). CDR3 length equals 17 residues. The CDR3 DNA follows: TGTGCCAGCAGCTTAGGCCTAATCGGGTCGAGCACAGATACGCAGTATTTT. Encoded protein: CASSLGLIGSSTDTQYF.

The V and J genes are TRBV6-5 and TRBJ2-2; 7 bases line up with TRBD2. V lost 2 bases, J lost 1 base, and 1 base stayed unmatched. The CDR3 totals 15 residues. CDR1 is MNHEY, CDR2 SVGAGI, per germline. Here the CDR3 reads CASSYTGGNTGELFF. The CDR3 DNA follows: TGTGCCAGCAGTTACACGGGGGGGAACACCGGGGAGCTGTTTTTT.

This sequence joins TRBV10-3 and TRBJ1-6; 7 nucleotides match TRBD1. V lost 3 bases, J lost 7 bases, and 9 bases stayed unmatched. Germline V gene sequence: CDR1 ENHRY, CDR2 SYGVKD. This CDR3 spans 16 amino acids. CDR3 region: CAISDNRGQMNSPLHF. The CDR3 DNA sequence: TGTGCCATCAGTGATAATCGGGGACAGATGAATTCACCCCTCCACTTT.

The chain carries TRBV19 and TRBJ2-7, with a possible D match to TRBD2 (6 bases). The V end was cut by 1 base, the J end by 2 bases, with 9 bases between. The germline CDR1 and CDR2 sequences are LNHDA and SQIVND (reference sequence). The CDR3 has 14 residues. The CDR3 coding sequence is TGTGCCAGTAGTATAGTGGAGGGGCCCTACGAGCAGTACTTC. Its protein is CASSIVEGPYEQYF.

This clone was counted only a few times. The chain uses TRBV6-6 and TRBJ1-4; D is uncertain. CDR1 is MNHNY and CDR2 is SVGAGI in the germline V gene (reference sequence). The CDR3 length is 16 residues. V lost 5 bases and J lost 3, with 16 bases in between. CDR3 sequence (DNA): TGTGCCAGCAGTAGCCCTGAGGAAGAGGCTAATGAAAAACTGTTTTTT. It yields the protein CASSSPEEEANEKLFF.

The chain joins TRBV9 to TRBJ1-5; D gene ambiguous. This CDR3 region has 13 residues. V gave up 0 bases and J gave up 6 bases, with 7 bases separating them. Germline values: CDR1 SGDLS, CDR2 YYNGEE. CDR3 nucleotides: TGTGCCAGCAGCGTAGATTCCGTTCAGCCCCAGCATTTT. Residues: CASSVDSVQPQHF.

The chain couples TRBV11-3 to TRBJ1-4; D is possibly TRBD1 (6 bases). Germline V gene data show CDR1 as SGHNT and CDR2 as YENEEA. V was shortened by 2 bases and J by 4 bases, with 8 bases between the two germline ends. This CDR3 comprises 14 residues. CDR3 DNA sequence: TGTGCCAGCAGCTTATCAGGGGATAATGAAAAACTGTTTTTT. It is translated as CASSLSGDNEKLFF.